The next 28 T cell receptor beta chains were all read from a single sample in a study of Graves' ophthalmopathy and Graves' hyperthyroidism. The authors amplified TCR beta CDR3 regions from RNA transcripts. First-round RT-PCR employed HTBI primers, with a second-round multiplex PCR after it. TCRdb reprocessed the multiplex PCR reads via MiXCR and lists one record per CDR3 protein. The table shows 650,000 to 900,000 distinct CDR3 sequences, with 40% occurring only once. Source material: peripheral blood. The receptors originated from an adult man with Graves' ophthalmopathy.

This chain uses TRBV20-1 with TRBJ2-7; TRBD1 is a possible D gene (5 bases). The CDR3 is 14 amino acids. Per germline, CDR1 DFQATT and CDR2 SNEGSKA (reference sequence). V lost 3 bases and J lost 6, with 18 bases in between. CDR3 sequence reads: CSASYGASILEQYF. The CDR3 DNA follows: TGCAGTGCTAGTTATGGGGCGTCGATCCTCGAGCAGTACTTC.

V usage is TRBV13 and J usage is TRBJ2-5, with a possible D match to TRBD2 (6 bases). Trimming removed 6 bases from V and 4 bases from J, with 18 bases in between. The CDR3 runs 15 residues. In germline, CDR1 is PRHDT, CDR2 FYEKMQ (reference sequence). The CDR3 bases are TGTGCCAGCAGTTACTCCCCGGGGGTAGGAGAGACCCAGTACTTC. Translating gives CASSYSPGVGETQYF.

This chain links TRBV7-9 with TRBJ1-4; no reliable D call. V dropped 2 bases and J dropped 5 bases, with 9 bases sitting between them. The CDR3 is made up of 14 amino acids. The germline V gene has CDR1 SEHNR and CDR2 FQNEAQ (reference sequence). CDR3 DNA: TGTGCCAGCAGCTTAATAGCAGAAAATGAAAAACTGTTTTTT. Protein: CASSLIAENEKLFF.

The gene calls are TRBV25-1 and TRBJ2-6; 8 nucleotides match TRBD1. V lost 11 bases and J lost 1; bases outside the gene matches: 4. The CDR3 consists of 14 residues. Germline CDR1 MGHDK, CDR2 SYGVNS. The CDR3 DNA reads TGTGCCCAGGACAGGGTATCTGGGGCCAACGTCCTGACTTTC. Amino acids: CAQDRVSGANVLTF.

The rearrangement uses TRBV20-1 and TRBJ1-2; D is uncertain. The CDR3 contains 12 residues. Trimming cost V 1 base and J 2 bases, with 5 bases left between them. The germline gives CDR1 DFQATT, CDR2 SNEGSKA (reference sequence). Written as DNA, the CDR3 is TGCAGTGCTAGAGGAGGGAACTATGGCTACACCTTC. Protein: CSARGGNYGYTF.

A word on this clonotype: A single base separates this from a much larger clone, so it may be a read error. This chain joins TRBV7-6 and TRBJ2-5; perhaps TRBD2 as D (7 bases). In germline, CDR1 is SGHVS, CDR2 FNYEAQ. The length of the CDR3 is 14 residues. With 1 base removed from V and 9 bases from J, the gap between germline ends came to 15 bases. The CDR3 sequence: CASSLGVGGEAQYF. Here the CDR3 DNA reads TGTGCCAGCAGCTTAGGAGTAGGGGGGGAGGCCCAGTACTTC.

Notes on this clonotype: A junction boundary mismatches the germline segment, possibly from a read error. This chain joins TRBV15 and TRBJ2-7; TRBD1 agrees at 9 bases. CDR3 length equals 15 residues. The V gene's germline CDR1 is LNHNV and CDR2 YYDKDF (reference sequence). CDR3 sequence: CASSTWRGQGNEQYF. Written as DNA, the CDR3 is TGTGCCAGCAGCACCTGGCGAGGACAGGGGAACGAGCAGTACTTC.

V usage is TRBV19 and J usage is TRBJ1-5, with 8 bases aligning to TRBD1. Germline loops: CDR1 LNHDA, CDR2 SQIVND (reference sequence). The CDR3 length is 15 residues. The ends lost 6 bases at V and 1 base at J; junction bases unmatched: 5. The CDR3 DNA reads TGTGCCAGTAGGACAGGGGAAGGGAGCAATCAGCCCCAGCATTTT. This encodes CASRTGEGSNQPQHF. Complete variable domain (other parts from reference TRBV19 and TRBJ1-5): DGGITQSPKYLFRKEGQNVTLSCEQNLNHDAMYWYRQDPGQGLRLIYYSQIVNDFQKGDIAEGYSVSREKKESFPLTVTSAQKNPTAFYLCASRTGEGSNQPQHFGDGTRLSIL.

This clonotype has more than one count but fewer than ten. The V call is TRBV25-1, the J call TRBJ2-7, with 9 bases fitting TRBD1. This CDR3 is 15 amino acids long. V lost 4 bases, J lost 6 bases, and 10 bases stayed unmatched. Germline CDR1 reads MGHDK; CDR2 reads SYGVNS. The CDR3 sequence: CASSAPGQGSGEQYF. Written as DNA, the CDR3 is TGTGCCAGCAGTGCCCCGGGACAGGGAAGCGGCGAGCAGTACTTC.

DNA of the CDR3: TGCGCCAGCAGCTTTGGAGTGGACAGGGTTGAAAAACTGTTTTTT. It yields the protein CASSFGVDRVEKLFF. This rearrangement joins TRBV5-1 to TRBJ1-4; 8 bases map to TRBD1. The CDR3 sequence is 15 residues long. J gave up 7 bases and V 2 bases, and 7 bases lay outside the gene matches. Germline CDR1 reads SGHRS; CDR2 reads YFSETQ.

This CDR3 reads CASTSGLAGSNTGELFF. The CDR3 bases are TGTGCCAGCACCTCTGGGCTAGCGGGTTCTAACACCGGGGAGCTGTTTTTT. The gene calls are TRBV25-1 and TRBJ2-2; 8 bases are shared with TRBD2. CDR1 is MGHDK, CDR2 SYGVNS, per germline. Trimming cost V 7 bases and J 2 bases; bases outside gene matches: 12. The CDR3 has 17 residues.

This chain uses TRBV7-9 with TRBJ1-1; 7 positions match TRBD1. V lost 5 bases and J lost 1; bases outside the gene matches: 7. The CDR3 covers 15 residues. Per the germline V gene, CDR1 is SEHNR and CDR2 is FQNEAQ (reference sequence). CDR3 sequence reads: CASSLHRGQNTEAFF. Written as DNA, the CDR3 is TGTGCCAGCAGCCTCCACAGGGGACAGAACACTGAAGCTTTCTTT.

This clonotype was observed many times. This chain joins TRBV7-9 and TRBJ1-4; D not certain. CDR1 is SEHNR and CDR2 is FQNEAQ in the germline V gene (reference sequence). This CDR3 is 15 amino acids long. Deletions cut 6 bases from V and 8 bases from J, with 19 bases between. CDR3 sequence: CASSRITGIAEKLFF. DNA of the CDR3: TGTGCCAGCAGTCGGATTACGGGGATCGCGGAAAAACTGTTTTTT. The full variable domain, completed using reference TRBV7-9 and TRBJ1-4, is DTGVSQNPRHKITKRGQNVTFRCDPISEHNRLYWYRQTLGQGPEFLTYFQNEAQLEKSRLLSDRFSAERPKGSFSTLEIQRTEQGDSAMYLCASSRITGIAEKLFFGSGTQLSVL.

This chain links TRBV7-9 with TRBJ1-1, with D perhaps TRBD1 (6 bases). Deletions cut 5 bases from V and 6 bases from J, with 19 bases between. Germline loops: CDR1 SEHNR, CDR2 FQNEAQ (reference sequence). The CDR3 runs to 15 residues. CDR3 protein: CASSPKVAGAAEAFF. The DNA for the CDR3 is TGTGCCAGCAGCCCCAAGGTCGCGGGGGCAGCTGAAGCTTTCTTT.

With regard to this clonotype: One junction end disagrees with the germline gene, perhaps due to a read error. CDR3 nucleotide sequence: TGTGCCAGCAGTAGACGGGGCTACAGCACAGATACGCAGTATTTT. Its protein product is CASSRRGYSTDTQYF. The V gene is TRBV10-3, the J gene TRBJ2-3, with D perhaps assigned TRBD1 or TRBD2 (5 bases each). The CDR3 is made up of 15 amino acids. Germline V gene lookup returns CDR1 ENHRY and CDR2 SYGVKD.

This clonotype was seen repeatedly, ten times or more. The chain joins TRBV15 to TRBJ2-7; D is perhaps TRBD1 (6 bases). V was pared by 1 base and J by 7 bases, with 8 bases between. Germline CDR1 and CDR2: LNHNV and YYDKDF (reference sequence). The CDR3 has 12 residues. The CDR3 protein is CATSRGTDEQYF. The DNA of the CDR3 is TGTGCCACCAGCAGAGGGACAGATGAGCAGTACTTC.

About this clonotype itself: It may be a read error: a sequence one base away is much more abundant. This chain links TRBV7-2 with TRBJ2-5, with D possibly being TRBD1 (7 bases). The CDR3 has 14 residues. CDR1 and CDR2 from the germline V gene are SGHTA and FQGNSA. CDR3 region: CVSSLAGGQQTQYF. The CDR3 bases are TGTGTCAGCAGCTTAGCAGGGGGGCAGCAGACCCAGTACTTC.

About this clonotype: A read error may be the cause here, since a much bigger clone is one base away. The rearrangement joins TRBV7-2 to TRBJ1-3, with 8 bases matching TRBD1. Looked up from germline, CDR1 is SGHTA and CDR2 is FQGNSA. Unmatched junction bases numbered 12, after V lost 8 bases and J lost 6 bases. This CDR3 spans 15 amino acids. The CDR3 coding sequence is TGTGCCAGCCTTGGATCCGGGACAGGAAAAAACACCATATATTTT. It codes for CASLGSGTGKNTIYF.

This clonotype was observed a few times. The chain is built from TRBV6-1 and TRBJ2-5; tentative D call: TRBD2 (5 bases). Per germline, CDR1 MNHNS and CDR2 SASEGT. V was shortened by 2 bases and J by 1 base, with 8 bases between the two germline ends. This CDR3 has 14 amino acids. Here the CDR3 DNA reads TGTGCCAGCAGTGAATCGAGGGCCCAAGAGACCCAGTACTTC. It yields the protein CASSESRAQETQYF.

This clonotype was found many times. V gene TRBV7-9 combines with J gene TRBJ2-7, with D possibly being TRBD2 (6 bases). The CDR3 extends over 15 amino acids. Trimming removed 0 bases at V and 7 bases at J, with 16 bases between. Looked up from germline, CDR1 is SEHNR and CDR2 is FQNEAQ (reference sequence). Here the CDR3 DNA reads TGTGCCAGCAGCTTAGCCAAGGAGGGAAGTAGGGAGCAGTACTTC. It yields the protein CASSLAKEGSREQYF.

CDR3 sequence reads: CASSQEVGTGGNEQYF. The CDR3 DNA follows: TGCGCCAGCAGCCAAGAGGTCGGGACAGGGGGCAACGAGCAGTACTTC. The V call is TRBV10-2, the J call TRBJ2-7; 12 bases line up with TRBD1. The CDR3 is made up of 16 amino acids. From germline, CDR1 is WSHSY and CDR2 SAAADI. The V gene end was trimmed by 6 bases and the J gene end by 5 bases; junction bases not matched to a gene: 11.

The chain links TRBV20-1 to TRBJ1-2; unclear D gene. The CDR3 is 13 residues long. Germline values: CDR1 DFQATT, CDR2 SNEGSKA (reference sequence). Trimming removed 8 bases at V and 2 bases at J, with 15 bases between. The CDR3 region has the DNA TGCAGTACCGCCGGGCCCGAAAACTATGGCTACACCTTC. Residues: CSTAGPENYGYTF.

This chain joins TRBV15 and TRBJ1-2; 7 bases fit TRBD1. CDR3 length: 16 amino acids. Losses at the gene ends were 0 bases for V and 4 bases for J; bases not matched to a gene: 8. Germline-derived CDR1 and CDR2 are LNHNV and YYDKDF (reference sequence). This chain's CDR3 is CATSRDLFGTAYGYTF. The CDR3 DNA follows: TGTGCCACCAGCAGAGATCTTTTTGGGACAGCCTATGGCTACACCTTC.

The chain uses TRBV2 and TRBJ1-6; possibly TRBD1 for D (5 bases). Germline values: CDR1 SNHLY, CDR2 FYNNEI. This CDR3 contains 14 residues. V lost 8 bases to trimming and J lost 8 bases, with 16 bases between them. The CDR3 protein is CASSPPLGDSPLHF. CDR3 coding DNA: TGTGCCAGCTCACCACCTCTAGGGGATTCACCCCTCCACTTT.

This clonotype was observed at least ten times. The CDR3 protein is CATQGADYGYTF. The CDR3 DNA reads TGTGCCACCCAGGGGGCGGACTATGGCTACACCTTC. This sequence joins TRBV2 and TRBJ1-2, with TRBD1 matching over 8 bases. V shed 10 bases and J 3 bases; nucleotides not matched to a gene: 4. The CDR3 extends over 12 amino acids. Germline CDR1 reads SNHLY; CDR2 reads FYNNEI.

This chain connects TRBV7-9 to TRBJ2-2, with a possible D match to TRBD1 (5 bases). Trimming pared 5 bases from V and 1 base from J, leaving 17 bases between. The germline gives CDR1 SEHNR, CDR2 FQNEAQ (reference sequence). The CDR3 covers 17 residues. In DNA form, the CDR3 reads TGTGCCAGCAGCCCACAATCCAAGGGGCGGAACACCGGGGAGCTGTTTTTT. Its protein product is CASSPQSKGRNTGELFF.

The chain is built from TRBV25-1 and TRBJ2-3; either TRBD1 or TRBD2 may supply D (5 bases each). The CDR3 covers 15 residues. Trimming shortened V by 4 bases and J by 6 bases, and 17 bases separated the two germline ends. Germline-derived CDR1 and CDR2 are MGHDK and SYGVNS. The CDR3 here is CASSVGSAWGDTQYF. The DNA for the CDR3 is TGTGCCAGCAGTGTTGGTAGCGCCTGGGGGGATACGCAGTATTTT.

The chain employs TRBV25-1 and TRBJ2-5; D remains unclear. This CDR3 is 14 amino acids long. CDR1 is MGHDK and CDR2 is SYGVNS in the germline V gene. Deletions cut 4 bases from V and 1 base from J, with 10 bases between. Written as DNA, the CDR3 is TGTGCCAGCAGTGCCCCCCCTATCCAAGAGACCCAGTACTTC. This sequence encodes CASSAPPIQETQYF.